This TCR beta chain was retrieved from a study of T cell responses to AZD1222 COVID-19 vaccine. Study results and caveats: Possibly, clonal diversity was underestimated; donors were largely white British and included more females. Spike-specific TCR breadth rose after two AZD1222 doses, and depth rose as well. The study reported that nearly half of spike-specific TCRs target unmutated variant regions.

Trimming shortened V by 1 base and J by 4 bases, and 16 bases separated the two germline ends. The germline gives CDR1 MGHRA, CDR2 YSYEKL. The CDR3 runs 16 residues. A note on this clone: Its antigen remains unidentified.

Profiled with immunoSEQ multiplex PCR; TCRdb holds only in-frame clones, not every one. The repertoire holds about 110,000 clones, with 70% to 90% as singletons. This TCR was recovered from an adult in good health. This rearrangement joins TRBV4-1 to TRBJ2-5; D perhaps matches TRBD2 (6 bases). Sample: peripheral blood, taken on day 0 of AZD1222 vaccination. This CDR3 reads CASSQGGAGTRETQYF. The DNA for the CDR3 is TGCGCCAGCAGCCAAGGTGGAGCAGGGACTCGAGAGACCCAGTACTTC.